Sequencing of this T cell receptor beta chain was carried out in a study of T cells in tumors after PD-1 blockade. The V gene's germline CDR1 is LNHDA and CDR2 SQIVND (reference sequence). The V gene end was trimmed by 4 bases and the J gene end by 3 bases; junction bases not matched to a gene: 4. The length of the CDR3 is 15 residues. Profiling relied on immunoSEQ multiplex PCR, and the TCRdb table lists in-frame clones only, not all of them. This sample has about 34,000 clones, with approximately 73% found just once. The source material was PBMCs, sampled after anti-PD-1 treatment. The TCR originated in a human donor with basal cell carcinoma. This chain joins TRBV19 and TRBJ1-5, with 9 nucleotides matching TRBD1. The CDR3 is CASSRGTGNNQPQHF. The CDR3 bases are TGTGCCAGTAGTAGAGGGACAGGGAACAATCAGCCCCAGCATTTT.